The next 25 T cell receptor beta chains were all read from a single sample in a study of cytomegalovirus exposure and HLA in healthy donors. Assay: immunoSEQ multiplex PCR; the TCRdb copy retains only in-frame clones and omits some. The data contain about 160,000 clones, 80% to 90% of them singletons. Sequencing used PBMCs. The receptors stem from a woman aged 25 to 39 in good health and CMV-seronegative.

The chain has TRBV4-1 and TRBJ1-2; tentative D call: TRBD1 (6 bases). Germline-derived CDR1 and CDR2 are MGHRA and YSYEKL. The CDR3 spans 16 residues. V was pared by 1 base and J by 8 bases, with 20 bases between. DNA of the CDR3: TGCGCCAGCAGCCAAGGGGATACGGGACACGGGAGCGGCTACACCTTC. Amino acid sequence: CASSQGDTGHGSGYTF.

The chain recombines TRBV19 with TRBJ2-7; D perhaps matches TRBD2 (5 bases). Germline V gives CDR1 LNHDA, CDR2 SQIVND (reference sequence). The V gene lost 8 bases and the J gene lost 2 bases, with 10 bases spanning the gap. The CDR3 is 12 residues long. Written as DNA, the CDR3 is TGTGCCAGTGGGGATAGCGCCTACGAGCAGTACTTC. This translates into CASGDSAYEQYF.

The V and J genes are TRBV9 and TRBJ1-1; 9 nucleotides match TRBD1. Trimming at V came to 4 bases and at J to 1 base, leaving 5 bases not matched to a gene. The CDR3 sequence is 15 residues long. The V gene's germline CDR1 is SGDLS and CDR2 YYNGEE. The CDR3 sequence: CASSTPGQGNTEAFF. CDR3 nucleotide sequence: TGTGCCAGCAGCACTCCGGGACAGGGGAACACTGAAGCTTTCTTT.

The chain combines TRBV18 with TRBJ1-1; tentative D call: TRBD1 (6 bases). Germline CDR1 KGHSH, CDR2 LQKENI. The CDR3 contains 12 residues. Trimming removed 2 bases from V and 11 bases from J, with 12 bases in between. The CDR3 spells CASSPETGGAFF. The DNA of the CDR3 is TGTGCCAGCTCACCAGAGACAGGAGGGGCTTTCTTT.

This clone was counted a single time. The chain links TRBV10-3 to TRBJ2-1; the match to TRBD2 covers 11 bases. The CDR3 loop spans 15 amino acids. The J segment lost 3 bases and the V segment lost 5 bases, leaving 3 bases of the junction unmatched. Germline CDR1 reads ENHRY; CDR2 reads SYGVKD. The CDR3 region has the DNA TGTGCCATCAGTAAGGGACTAGCGGACTACAATGAGCAGTTCTTC. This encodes CAISKGLADYNEQFF.

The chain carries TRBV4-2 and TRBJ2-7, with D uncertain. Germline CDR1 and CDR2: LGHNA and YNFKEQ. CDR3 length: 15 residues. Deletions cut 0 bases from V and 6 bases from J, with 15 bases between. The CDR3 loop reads CASSQEGQVVREQYF. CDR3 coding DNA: TGTGCCAGCAGCCAAGAGGGCCAGGTGGTCCGCGAGCAGTACTTC.

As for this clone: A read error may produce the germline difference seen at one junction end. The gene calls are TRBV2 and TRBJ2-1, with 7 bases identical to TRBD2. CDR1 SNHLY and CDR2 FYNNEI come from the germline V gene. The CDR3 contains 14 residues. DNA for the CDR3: TGTGCCAACAGTGAACCGCGACTAGCCGCTGAGCAGTTCTTC. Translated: CANSEPRLAAEQFF. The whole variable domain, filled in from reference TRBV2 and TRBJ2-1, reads EPEVTQTPSHQVTQMGQEVILRCVPISNHLYFYWYRQILGQKVEFLVSFYNNEISEKSEIFDDQFSVERPDGSNFTLKIRSTKLEDSAMYFCANSEPRLAAEQFFGPGTRLTVL.

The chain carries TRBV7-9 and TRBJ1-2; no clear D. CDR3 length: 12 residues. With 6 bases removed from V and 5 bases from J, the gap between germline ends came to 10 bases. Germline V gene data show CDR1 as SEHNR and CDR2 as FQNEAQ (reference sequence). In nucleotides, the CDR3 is TGTGCCAGCAGTCTTGGACTGTATGGCTACACCTTC. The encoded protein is CASSLGLYGYTF. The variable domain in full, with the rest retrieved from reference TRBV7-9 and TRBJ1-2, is DTGVSQNPRHKITKRGQNVTFRCDPISEHNRLYWYRQTLGQGPEFLTYFQNEAQLEKSRLLSDRFSAERPKGSFSTLEIQRTEQGDSAMYLCASSLGLYGYTFGSGTRLTVV.

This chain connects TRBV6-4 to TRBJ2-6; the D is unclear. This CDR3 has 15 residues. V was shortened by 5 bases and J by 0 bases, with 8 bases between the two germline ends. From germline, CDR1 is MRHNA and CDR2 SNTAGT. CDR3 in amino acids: CASSYDGSGANVLTF. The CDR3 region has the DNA TGTGCCAGCAGTTACGACGGCTCTGGGGCCAACGTCCTGACTTTC.

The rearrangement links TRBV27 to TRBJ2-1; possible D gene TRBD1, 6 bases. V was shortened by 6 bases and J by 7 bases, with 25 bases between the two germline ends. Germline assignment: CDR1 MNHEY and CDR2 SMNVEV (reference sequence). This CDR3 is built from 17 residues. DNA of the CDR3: TGTGCCAGCAGGCCAGGGTTGTCGTCCTGGGGGCGGAATGAGCAGTTCTTC. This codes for CASRPGLSSWGRNEQFF.

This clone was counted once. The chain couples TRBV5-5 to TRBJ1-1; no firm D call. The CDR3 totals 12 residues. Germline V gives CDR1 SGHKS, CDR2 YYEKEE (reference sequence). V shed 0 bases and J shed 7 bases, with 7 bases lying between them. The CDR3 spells CASSLGDLEAFF. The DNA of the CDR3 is TGTGCCAGCAGCTTGGGGGATCTTGAAGCTTTCTTT.

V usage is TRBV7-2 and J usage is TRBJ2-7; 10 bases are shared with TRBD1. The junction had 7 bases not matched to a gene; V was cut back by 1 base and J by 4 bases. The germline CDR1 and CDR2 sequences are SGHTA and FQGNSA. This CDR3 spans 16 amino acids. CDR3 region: CASSLGVPGQGYEQYF. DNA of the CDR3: TGTGCCAGCAGCTTAGGGGTCCCGGGACAGGGGTACGAGCAGTACTTC.

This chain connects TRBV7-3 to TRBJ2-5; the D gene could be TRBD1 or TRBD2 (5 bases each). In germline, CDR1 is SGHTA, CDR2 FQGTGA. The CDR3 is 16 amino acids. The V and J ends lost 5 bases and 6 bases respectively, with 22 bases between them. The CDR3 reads CASSPSSVAGTQTQYF. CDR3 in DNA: TGTGCCAGCAGCCCCTCATCCGTCGCAGGGACGCAGACCCAGTACTTC.

The DNA for the CDR3 is TGTGCCAGCAGCCCGGACAGAACTGAAGCTTTCTTT. Translating gives CASSPDRTEAFF. The rearrangement joins TRBV7-9 to TRBJ1-1, with D tentatively TRBD1 (6 bases). Germline CDR1 is SEHNR and CDR2 is FQNEAQ (reference sequence). With 5 bases removed from V and 5 bases from J, the gap between germline ends came to 9 bases. This CDR3 contains 12 residues.

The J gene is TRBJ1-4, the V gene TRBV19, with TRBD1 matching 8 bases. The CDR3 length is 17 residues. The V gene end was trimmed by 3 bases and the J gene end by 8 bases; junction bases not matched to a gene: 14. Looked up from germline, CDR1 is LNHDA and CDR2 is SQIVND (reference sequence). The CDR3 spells CASSIRDRTGPSEKLFF. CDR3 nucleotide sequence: TGTGCCAGTAGTATCCGGGACAGGACAGGGCCTAGCGAAAAACTGTTTTTT.

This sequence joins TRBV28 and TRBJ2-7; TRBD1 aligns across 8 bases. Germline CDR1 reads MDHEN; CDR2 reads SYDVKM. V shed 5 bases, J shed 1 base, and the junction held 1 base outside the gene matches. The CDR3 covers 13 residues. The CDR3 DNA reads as TGTGCCAGCAGTCGGGACAGGTCCTACGAGCAGTACTTC. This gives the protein CASSRDRSYEQYF.

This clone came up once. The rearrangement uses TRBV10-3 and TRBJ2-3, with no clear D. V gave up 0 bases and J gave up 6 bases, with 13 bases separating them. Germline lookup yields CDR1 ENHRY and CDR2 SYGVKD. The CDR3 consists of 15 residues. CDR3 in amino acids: CAISESPVNPDTQYF. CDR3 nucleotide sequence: TGTGCCATCAGTGAGTCTCCAGTGAACCCCGATACGCAGTATTTT.

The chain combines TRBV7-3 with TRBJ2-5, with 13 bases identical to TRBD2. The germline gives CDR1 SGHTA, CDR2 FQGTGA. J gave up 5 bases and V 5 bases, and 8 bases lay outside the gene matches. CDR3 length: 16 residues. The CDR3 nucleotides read TGTGCCAGCAGCCCGACTAGCGGGGGGACCGGGGAGACCCAGTACTTC. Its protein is CASSPTSGGTGETQYF.

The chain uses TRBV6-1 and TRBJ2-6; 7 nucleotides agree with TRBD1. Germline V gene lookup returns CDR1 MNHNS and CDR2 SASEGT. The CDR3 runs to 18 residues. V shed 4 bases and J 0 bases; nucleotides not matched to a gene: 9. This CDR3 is CASSATGVGTSGANVLTF. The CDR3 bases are TGTGCCAGCAGTGCAACAGGGGTAGGGACCTCTGGGGCCAACGTCCTGACTTTC.

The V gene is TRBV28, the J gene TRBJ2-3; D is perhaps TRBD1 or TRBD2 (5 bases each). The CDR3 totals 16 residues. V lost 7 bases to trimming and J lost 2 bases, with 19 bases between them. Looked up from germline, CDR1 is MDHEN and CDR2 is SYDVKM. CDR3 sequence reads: CASTRGYGAFTDTQYF. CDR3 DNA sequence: TGTGCCAGCACTCGCGGGTATGGGGCCTTCACAGATACGCAGTATTTT.

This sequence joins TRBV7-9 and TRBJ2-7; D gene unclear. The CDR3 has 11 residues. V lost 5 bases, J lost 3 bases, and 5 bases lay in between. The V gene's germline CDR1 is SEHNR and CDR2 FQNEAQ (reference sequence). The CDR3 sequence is CASSTDYEQYF. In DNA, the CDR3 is TGTGCCAGCAGCACTGACTACGAGCAGTACTTC. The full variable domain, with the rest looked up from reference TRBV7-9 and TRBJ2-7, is DTGVSQNPRHKITKRGQNVTFRCDPISEHNRLYWYRQTLGQGPEFLTYFQNEAQLEKSRLLSDRFSAERPKGSFSTLEIQRTEQGDSAMYLCASSTDYEQYFGPGTRLTVT.

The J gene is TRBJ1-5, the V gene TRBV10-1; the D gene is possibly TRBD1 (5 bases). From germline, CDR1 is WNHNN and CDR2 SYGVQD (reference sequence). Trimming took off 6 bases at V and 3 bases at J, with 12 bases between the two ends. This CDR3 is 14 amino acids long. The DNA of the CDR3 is TGCGCCAGCAGATGGGACCGCCTCAATCAGCCCCAGCATTTT. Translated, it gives CASRWDRLNQPQHF.

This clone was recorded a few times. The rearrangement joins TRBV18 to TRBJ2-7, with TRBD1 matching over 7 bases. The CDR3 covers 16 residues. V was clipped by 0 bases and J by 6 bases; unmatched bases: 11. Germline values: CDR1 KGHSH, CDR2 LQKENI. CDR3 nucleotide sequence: TGTGCCAGCTCACCACCGTTGACAGGGCGATTCGGCGAGCAGTACTTC. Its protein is CASSPPLTGRFGEQYF.

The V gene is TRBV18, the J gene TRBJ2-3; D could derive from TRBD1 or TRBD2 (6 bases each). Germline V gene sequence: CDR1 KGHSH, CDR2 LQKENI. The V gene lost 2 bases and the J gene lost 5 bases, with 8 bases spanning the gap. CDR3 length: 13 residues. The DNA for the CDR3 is TGTGCCAGCTCACCAGGAGGGGGAGATACGCAGTATTTT. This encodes CASSPGGGDTQYF. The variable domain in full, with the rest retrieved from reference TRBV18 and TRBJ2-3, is NAGVMQNPRHLVRRRGQEARLRCSPMKGHSHVYWYRQLPEEGLKFMVYLQKENIIDESGMPKERFSAEFPKEGPSILRIQQVVRGDSAAYFCASSPGGGDTQYFGPGTRLTVL.

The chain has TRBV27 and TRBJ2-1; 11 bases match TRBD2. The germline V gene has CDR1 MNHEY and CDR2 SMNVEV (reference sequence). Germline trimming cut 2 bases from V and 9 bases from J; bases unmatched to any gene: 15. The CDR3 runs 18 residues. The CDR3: CASSLLPMTSGKGSEQFF. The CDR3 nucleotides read TGTGCCAGCAGTTTACTCCCTATGACTAGCGGGAAAGGGAGTGAGCAGTTCTTC.